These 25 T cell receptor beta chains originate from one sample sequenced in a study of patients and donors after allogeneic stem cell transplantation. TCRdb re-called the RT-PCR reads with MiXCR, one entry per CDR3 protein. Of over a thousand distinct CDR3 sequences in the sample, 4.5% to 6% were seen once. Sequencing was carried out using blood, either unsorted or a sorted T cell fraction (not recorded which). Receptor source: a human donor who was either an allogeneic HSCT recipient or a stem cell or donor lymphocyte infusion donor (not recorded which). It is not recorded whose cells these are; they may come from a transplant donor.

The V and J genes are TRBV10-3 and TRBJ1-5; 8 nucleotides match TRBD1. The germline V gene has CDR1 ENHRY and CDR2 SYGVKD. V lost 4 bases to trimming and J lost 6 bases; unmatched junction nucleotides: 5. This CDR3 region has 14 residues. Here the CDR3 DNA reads TGTGCCATCAGTGTTCAGGGGGCTGGTCAGCCCCAGCATTTT. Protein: CAISVQGAGQPQHF.

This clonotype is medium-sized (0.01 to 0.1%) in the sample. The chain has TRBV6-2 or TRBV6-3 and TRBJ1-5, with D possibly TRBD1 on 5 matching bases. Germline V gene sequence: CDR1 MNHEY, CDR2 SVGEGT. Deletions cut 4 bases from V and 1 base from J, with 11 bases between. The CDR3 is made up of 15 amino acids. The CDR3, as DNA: TGTGCCAGCAGTTCCCCGGGACGGAGCAATCAGCCCCAGCATTTT. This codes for CASSSPGRSNQPQHF.

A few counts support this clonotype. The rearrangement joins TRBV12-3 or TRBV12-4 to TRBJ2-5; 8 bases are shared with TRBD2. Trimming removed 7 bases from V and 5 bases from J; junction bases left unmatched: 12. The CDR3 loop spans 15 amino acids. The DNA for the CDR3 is TGTGCCAGCACCCCTAGCGGGCGGGGGTCCGAGACCCAGTACTTC. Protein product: CASTPSGRGSETQYF.

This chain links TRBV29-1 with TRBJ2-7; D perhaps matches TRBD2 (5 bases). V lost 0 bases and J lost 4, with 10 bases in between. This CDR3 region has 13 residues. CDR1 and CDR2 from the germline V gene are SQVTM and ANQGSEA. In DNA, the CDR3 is TGCAGCGTTGAAGATTTTTCGGGGTACGAGCAGTACTTC. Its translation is CSVEDFSGYEQYF.

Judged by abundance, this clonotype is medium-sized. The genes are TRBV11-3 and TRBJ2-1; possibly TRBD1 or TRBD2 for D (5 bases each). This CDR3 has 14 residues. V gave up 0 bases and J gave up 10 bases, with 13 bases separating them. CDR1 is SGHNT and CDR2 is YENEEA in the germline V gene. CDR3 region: CASSLDRGRGEQFF. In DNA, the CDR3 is TGTGCCAGCAGCTTAGACCGGGGCAGAGGGGAGCAGTTCTTC.

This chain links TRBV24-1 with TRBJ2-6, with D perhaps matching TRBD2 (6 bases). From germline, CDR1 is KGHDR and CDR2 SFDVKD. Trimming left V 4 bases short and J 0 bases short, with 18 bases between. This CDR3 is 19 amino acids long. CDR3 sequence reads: CATSDFAGRTNSGANVLTF. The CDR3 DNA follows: TGTGCCACCAGTGACTTTGCGGGACGCACAAACTCTGGGGCCAACGTCCTGACTTTC.

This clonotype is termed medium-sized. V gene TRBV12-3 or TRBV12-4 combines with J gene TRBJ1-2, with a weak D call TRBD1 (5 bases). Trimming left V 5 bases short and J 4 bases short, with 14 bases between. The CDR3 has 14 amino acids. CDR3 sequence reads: CASSDDSPFYGYTF. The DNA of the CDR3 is TGTGCCAGCAGTGACGACAGCCCGTTCTATGGCTACACCTTC.

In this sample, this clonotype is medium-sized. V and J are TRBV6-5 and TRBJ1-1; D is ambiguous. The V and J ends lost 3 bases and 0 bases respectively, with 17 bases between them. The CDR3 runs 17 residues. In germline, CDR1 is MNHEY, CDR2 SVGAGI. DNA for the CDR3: TGTGCCAGCAGTTATAGGTCCTCAGGAAGCATGAACACTGAAGCTTTCTTT. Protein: CASSYRSSGSMNTEAFF.

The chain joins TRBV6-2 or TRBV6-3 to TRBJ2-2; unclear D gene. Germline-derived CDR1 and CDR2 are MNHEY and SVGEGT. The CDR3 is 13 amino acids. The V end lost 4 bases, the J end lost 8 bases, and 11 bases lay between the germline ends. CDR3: CASSLRSDGELFF. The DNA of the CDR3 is TGTGCCAGCAGTTTACGTTCGGATGGGGAGCTGTTTTTT.

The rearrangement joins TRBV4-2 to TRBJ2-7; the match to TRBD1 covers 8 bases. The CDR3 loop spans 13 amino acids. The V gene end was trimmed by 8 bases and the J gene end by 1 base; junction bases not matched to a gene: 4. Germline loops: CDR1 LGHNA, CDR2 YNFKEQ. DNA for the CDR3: TGTGCCAGCGCGCGGGACAGGTCCTACGAGCAGTACTTC. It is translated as CASARDRSYEQYF.

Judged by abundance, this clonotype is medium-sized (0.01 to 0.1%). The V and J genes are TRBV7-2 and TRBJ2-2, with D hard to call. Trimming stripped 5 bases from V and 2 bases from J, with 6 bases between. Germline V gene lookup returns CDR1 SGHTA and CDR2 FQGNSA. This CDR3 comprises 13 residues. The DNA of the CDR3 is TGTGCCAGCAGCGCCTCAAACACCGGGGAGCTGTTTTTT. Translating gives CASSASNTGELFF.

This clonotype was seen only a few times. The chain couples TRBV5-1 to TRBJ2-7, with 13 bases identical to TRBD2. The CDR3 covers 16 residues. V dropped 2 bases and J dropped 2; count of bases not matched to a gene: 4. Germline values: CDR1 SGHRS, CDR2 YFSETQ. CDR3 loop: CASSFGTSGAAYEQYF. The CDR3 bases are TGCGCCAGCAGCTTCGGGACTAGCGGGGCTGCCTACGAGCAGTACTTC.

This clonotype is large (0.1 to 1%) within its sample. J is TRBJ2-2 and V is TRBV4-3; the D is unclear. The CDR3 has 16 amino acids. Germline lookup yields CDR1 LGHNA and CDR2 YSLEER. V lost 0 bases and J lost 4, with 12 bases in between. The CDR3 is CASSQETPQGTGELFF. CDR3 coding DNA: TGCGCCAGCAGCCAAGAAACCCCCCAAGGCACCGGGGAGCTGTTTTTT.

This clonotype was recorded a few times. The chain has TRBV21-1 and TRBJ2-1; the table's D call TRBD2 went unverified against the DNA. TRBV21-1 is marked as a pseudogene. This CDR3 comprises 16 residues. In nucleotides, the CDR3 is TGTGCCAGCAGCAACTCCCGGGACTGTCTATACAATGAGCAGTTCTTC. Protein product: CASSNSRDCLYNEQFF.

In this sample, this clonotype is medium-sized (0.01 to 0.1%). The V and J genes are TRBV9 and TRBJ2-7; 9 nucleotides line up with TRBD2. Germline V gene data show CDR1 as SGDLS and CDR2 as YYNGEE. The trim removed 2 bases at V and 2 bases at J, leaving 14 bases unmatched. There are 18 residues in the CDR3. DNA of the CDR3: TGTGCCAGCAGCGTTGGGACTAGCCAATACAAAATTGCCTACGAGCAGTACTTC. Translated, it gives CASSVGTSQYKIAYEQYF. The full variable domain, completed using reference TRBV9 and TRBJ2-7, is DSGVTQTPKHLITATGQRVTLRCSPRSGDLSVYWYQQSLDQGLQFLIQYYNGEERAKGNILERFSAQQFPDLHSELNLSSLELGDSALYFCASSVGTSQYKIAYEQYFGPGTRLTVT.

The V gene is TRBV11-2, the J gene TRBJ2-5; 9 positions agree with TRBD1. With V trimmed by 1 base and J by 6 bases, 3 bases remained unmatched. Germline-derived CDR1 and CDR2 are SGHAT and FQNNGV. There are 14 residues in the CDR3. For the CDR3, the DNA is TGTGCCAGCAGCTTAGTGGACAGGGGCAAGACCCAGTACTTC. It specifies CASSLVDRGKTQYF. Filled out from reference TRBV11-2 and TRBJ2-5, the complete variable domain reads EAGVAQSPRYKIIEKRQSVAFWCNPISGHATLYWYQQILGQGPKLLIQFQNNGVVDDSQLPKDRFSAERLKGVDSTLKIQPAKLEDSAVYLCASSLVDRGKTQYFGPGTRLLVL.

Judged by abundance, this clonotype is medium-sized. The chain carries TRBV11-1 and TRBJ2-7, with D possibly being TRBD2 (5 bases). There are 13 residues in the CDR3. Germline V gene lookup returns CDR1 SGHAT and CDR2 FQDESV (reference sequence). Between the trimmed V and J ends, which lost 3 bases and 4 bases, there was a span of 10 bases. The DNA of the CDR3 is TGTGCCAGCAGCTTGAGGGCTTCTTACGAGCAGTACTTC. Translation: CASSLRASYEQYF.

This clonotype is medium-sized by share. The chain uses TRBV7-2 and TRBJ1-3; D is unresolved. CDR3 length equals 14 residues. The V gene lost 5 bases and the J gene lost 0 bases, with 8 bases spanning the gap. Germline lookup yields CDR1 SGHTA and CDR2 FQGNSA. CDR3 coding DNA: TGTGCCAGCAGCCCCGGACCCTCTGGAAACACCATATATTTT. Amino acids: CASSPGPSGNTIYF.

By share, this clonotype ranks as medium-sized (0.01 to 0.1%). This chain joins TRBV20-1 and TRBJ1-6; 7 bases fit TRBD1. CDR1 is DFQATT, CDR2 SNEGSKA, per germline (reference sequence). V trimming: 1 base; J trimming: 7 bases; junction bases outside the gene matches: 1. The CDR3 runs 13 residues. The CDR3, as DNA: TGCAGTGCTAGAGTGGGACAGAATTCACCCCTCCACTTT. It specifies CSARVGQNSPLHF.

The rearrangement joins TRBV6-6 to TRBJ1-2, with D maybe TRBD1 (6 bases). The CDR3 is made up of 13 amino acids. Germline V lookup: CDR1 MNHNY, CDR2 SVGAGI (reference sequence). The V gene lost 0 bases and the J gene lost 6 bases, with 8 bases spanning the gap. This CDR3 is CASSYSGGHGYTF. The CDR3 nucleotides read TGTGCCAGCAGTTACTCGGGGGGGCATGGCTACACCTTC.

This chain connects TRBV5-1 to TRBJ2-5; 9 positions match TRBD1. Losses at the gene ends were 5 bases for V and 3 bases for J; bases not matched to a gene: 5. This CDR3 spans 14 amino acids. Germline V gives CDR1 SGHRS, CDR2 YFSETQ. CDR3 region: CASRSTGGEETQYF. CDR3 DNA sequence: TGCGCCAGCAGAAGCACAGGGGGCGAAGAGACCCAGTACTTC.

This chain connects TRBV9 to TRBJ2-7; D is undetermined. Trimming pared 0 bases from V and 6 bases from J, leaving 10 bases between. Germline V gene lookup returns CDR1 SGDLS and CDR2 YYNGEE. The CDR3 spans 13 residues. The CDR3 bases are TGTGCCAGCAGCGTAGGTCCCAGCCTCGAGCAGTACTTC. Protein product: CASSVGPSLEQYF.

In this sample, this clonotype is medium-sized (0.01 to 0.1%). The CDR3 here is CASRLGGYLQETQYF. DNA for the CDR3: TGTGCCAGCAGATTGGGGGGCTACCTCCAAGAGACCCAGTACTTC. This chain connects TRBV6-5 to TRBJ2-5; D could derive from TRBD1 or TRBD2 (6 bases each). This CDR3 comprises 15 residues. Germline V gene lookup returns CDR1 MNHEY and CDR2 SVGAGI. Between the trimmed V and J ends, which lost 6 bases and 1 base, there was a span of 15 bases.

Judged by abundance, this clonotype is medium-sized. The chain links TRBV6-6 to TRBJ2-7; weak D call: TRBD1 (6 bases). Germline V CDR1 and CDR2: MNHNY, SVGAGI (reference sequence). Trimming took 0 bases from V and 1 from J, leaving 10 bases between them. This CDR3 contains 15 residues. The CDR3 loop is CASSYSIGQSYEQYF. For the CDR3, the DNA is TGTGCCAGCAGTTACTCGATCGGACAGTCCTACGAGCAGTACTTC.

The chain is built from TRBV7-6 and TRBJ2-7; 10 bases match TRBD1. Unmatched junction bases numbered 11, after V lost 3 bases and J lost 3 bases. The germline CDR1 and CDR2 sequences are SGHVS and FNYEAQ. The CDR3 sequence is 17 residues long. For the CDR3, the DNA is TGTGCCAGCAGCTTGGACTCCGGGACAGGGGTGAACTACGAGCAGTACTTC. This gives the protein CASSLDSGTGVNYEQYF.